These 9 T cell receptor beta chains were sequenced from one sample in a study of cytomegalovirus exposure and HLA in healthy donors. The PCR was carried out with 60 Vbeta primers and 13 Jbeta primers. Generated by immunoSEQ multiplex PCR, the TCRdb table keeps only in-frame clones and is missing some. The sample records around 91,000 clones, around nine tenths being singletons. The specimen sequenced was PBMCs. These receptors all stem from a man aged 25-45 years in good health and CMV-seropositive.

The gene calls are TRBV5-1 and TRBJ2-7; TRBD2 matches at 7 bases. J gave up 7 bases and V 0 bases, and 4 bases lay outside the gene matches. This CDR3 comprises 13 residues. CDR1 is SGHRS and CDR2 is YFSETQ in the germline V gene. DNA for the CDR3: TGCGCCAGCAGCTTGGGGACTAGGGAAGAGCAGTACTTC. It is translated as CASSLGTREEQYF. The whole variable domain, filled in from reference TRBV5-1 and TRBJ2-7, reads KAGVTQTPRYLIKTRGQQVTLSCSPISGHRSVSWYQQTPGQGLQFLFEYFSETQRNKGNFPGRFSGRQFSNSRSEMNVSTLELGDSALYLCASSLGTREEQYFGPGTRLTVT.

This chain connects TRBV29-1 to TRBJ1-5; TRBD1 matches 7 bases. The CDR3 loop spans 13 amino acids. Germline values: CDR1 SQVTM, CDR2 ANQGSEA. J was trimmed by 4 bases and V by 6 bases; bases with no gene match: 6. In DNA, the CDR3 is TGCAGCGTGGCACAGGGGAGGAATCAGCCCCAGCATTTT. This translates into CSVAQGRNQPQHF.

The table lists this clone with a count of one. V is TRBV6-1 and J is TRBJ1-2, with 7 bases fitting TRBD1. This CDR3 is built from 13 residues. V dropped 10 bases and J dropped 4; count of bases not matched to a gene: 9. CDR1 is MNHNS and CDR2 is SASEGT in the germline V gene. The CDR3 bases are TGTGCCACCAACTCGGGACAGAGCTATGGCTACACCTTC. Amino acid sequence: CATNSGQSYGYTF.

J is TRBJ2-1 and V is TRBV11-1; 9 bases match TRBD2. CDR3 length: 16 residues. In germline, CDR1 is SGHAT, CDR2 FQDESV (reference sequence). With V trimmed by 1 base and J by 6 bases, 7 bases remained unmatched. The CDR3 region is CASSLGPRAGGNEQFF. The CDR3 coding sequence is TGTGCCAGCAGCTTAGGACCCAGAGCGGGAGGCAATGAGCAGTTCTTC.

The DNA for the CDR3 is TGTGCCAGCAGCCCCGGGACAGGGAGTAAAGCAACTAATGAAAAACTGTTTTTT. Amino acids: CASSPGTGSKATNEKLFF. The V and J genes are TRBV11-2 and TRBJ1-4; 9 bases line up with TRBD1. V trimming: 5 bases; J trimming: 0 bases; junction bases outside the gene matches: 10. Germline V gene data show CDR1 as SGHAT and CDR2 as FQNNGV. This CDR3 is 18 amino acids long.

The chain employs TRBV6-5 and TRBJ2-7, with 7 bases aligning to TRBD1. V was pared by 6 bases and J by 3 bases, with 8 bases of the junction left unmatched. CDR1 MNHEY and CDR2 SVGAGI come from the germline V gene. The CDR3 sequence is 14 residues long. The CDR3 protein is CASRHDRVGYEQYF. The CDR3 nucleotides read TGTGCCAGCAGACACGACAGGGTTGGCTACGAGCAGTACTTC.

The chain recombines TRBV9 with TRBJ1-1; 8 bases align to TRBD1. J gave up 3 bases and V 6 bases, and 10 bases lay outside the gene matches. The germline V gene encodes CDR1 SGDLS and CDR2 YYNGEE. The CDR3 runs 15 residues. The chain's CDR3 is CASTLFVGQDTEAFF. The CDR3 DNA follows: TGTGCCAGCACCTTATTCGTGGGACAGGACACTGAAGCTTTCTTT.

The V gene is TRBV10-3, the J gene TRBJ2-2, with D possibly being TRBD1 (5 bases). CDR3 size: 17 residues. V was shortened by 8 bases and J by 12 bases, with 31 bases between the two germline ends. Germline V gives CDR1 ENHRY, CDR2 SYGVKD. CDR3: CAIVRQTEQLGRSKLFF. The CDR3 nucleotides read TGTGCCATCGTCCGACAGACGGAACAGCTCGGTAGGTCGAAGCTGTTTTTT.

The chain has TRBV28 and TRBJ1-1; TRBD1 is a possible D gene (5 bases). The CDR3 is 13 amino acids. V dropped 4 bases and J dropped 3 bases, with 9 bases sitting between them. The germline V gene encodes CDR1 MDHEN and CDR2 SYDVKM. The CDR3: CASSWGDHTEAFF. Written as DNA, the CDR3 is TGTGCCAGCAGTTGGGGGGACCACACTGAAGCTTTCTTT.